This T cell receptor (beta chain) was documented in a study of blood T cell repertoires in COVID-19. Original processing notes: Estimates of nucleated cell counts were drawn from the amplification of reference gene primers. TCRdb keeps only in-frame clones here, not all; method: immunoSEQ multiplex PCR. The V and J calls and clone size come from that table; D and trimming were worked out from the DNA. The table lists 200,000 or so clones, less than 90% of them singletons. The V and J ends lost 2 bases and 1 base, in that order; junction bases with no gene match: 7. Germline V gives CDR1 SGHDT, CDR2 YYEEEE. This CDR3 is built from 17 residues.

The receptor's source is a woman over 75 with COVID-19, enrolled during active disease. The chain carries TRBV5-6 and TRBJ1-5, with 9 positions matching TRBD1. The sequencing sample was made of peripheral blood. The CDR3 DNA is TGTGCCAGCAGCTTTACAGGGGGCGCTGGAAGCAATCAGCCCCAGCATTTT. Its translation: CASSFTGGAGSNQPQHF.